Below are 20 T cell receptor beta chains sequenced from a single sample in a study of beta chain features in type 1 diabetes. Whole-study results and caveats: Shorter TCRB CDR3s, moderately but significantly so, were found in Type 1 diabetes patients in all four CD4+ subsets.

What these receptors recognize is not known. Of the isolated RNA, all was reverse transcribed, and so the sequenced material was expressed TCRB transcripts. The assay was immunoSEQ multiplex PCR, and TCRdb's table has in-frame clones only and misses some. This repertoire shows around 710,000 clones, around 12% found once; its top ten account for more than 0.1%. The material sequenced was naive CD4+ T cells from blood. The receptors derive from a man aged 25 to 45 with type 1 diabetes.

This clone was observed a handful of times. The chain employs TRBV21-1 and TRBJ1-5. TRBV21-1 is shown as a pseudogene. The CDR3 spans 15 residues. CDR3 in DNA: TGTGCCAGCAGCAAATGGAGGGGAGGCAATCAGCCCCAGCATTTT. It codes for CASSKWRGGNQPQHF.

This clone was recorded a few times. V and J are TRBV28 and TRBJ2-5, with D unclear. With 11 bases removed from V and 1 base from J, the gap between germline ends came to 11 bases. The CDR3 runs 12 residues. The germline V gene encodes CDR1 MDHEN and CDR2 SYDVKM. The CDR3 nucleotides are TGTGCCTCACTGTCGGTCCAAGAGACCCAGTACTTC. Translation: CASLSVQETQYF.

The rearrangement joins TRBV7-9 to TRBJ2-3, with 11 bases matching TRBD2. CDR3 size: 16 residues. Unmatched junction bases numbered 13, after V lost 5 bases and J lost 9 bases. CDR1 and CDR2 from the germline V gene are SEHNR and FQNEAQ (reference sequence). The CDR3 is CASSQSGTSGGGTQYF. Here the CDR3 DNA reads TGTGCCAGCAGCCAAAGCGGTACTAGCGGGGGCGGAACGCAGTATTTT.

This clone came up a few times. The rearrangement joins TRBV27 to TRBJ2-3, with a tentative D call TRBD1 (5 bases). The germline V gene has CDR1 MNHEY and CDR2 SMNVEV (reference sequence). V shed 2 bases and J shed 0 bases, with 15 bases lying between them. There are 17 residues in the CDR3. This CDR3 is CASSLTDSIYSTDTQYF. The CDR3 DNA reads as TGTGCCAGCAGTTTAACCGACAGTATCTATAGCACAGATACGCAGTATTTT.

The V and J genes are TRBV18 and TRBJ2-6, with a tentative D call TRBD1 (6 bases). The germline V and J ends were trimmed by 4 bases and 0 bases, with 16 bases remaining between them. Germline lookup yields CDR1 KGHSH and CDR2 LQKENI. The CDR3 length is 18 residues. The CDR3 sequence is CASSQSITRGSGANVLTF. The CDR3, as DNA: TGTGCCAGCTCACAATCGATTACCAGGGGCTCTGGGGCCAACGTCCTGACTTTC.

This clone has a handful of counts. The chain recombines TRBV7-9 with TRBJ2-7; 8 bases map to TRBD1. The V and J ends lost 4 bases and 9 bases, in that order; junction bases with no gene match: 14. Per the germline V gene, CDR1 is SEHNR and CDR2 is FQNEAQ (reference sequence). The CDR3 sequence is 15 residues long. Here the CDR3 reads CASSSWGQDPSGQYF. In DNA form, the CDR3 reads TGTGCCAGCAGCTCCTGGGGACAGGACCCTTCTGGGCAGTACTTC.

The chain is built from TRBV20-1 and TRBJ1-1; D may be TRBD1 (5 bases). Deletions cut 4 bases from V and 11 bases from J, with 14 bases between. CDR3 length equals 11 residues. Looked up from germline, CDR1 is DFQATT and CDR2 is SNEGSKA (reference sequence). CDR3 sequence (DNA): TGCAGTGCTACCAAGACAGATCGGGCTTTCTTT. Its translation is CSATKTDRAFF.

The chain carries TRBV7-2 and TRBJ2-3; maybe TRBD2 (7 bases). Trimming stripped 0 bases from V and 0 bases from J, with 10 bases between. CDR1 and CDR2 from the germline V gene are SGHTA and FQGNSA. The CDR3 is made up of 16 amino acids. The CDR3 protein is CASSLAGGQSTDTQYF. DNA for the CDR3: TGTGCCAGCAGCTTAGCGGGGGGGCAAAGCACAGATACGCAGTATTTT.

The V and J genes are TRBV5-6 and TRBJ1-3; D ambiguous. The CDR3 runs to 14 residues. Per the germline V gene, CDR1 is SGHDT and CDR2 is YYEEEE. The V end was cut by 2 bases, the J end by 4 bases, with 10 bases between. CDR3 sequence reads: CASSFKGSGNTIYF. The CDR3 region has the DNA TGTGCCAGCAGCTTTAAGGGCTCCGGAAACACCATATATTTT.

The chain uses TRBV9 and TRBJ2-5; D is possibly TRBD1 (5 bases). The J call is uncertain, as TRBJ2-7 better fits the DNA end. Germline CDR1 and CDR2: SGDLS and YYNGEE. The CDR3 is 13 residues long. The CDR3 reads CASSEAGWNEQYF. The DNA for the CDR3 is TGTGCCAGCAGCGAGGCAGGGTGGAACGAGCAGTACTTC.

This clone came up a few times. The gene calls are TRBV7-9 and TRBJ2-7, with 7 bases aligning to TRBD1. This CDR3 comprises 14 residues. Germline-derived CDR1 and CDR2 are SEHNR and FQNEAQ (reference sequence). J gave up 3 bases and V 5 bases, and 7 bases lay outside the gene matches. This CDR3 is CASSPGQALYEQYF. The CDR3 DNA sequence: TGTGCCAGCAGCCCCGGACAGGCCCTCTACGAGCAGTACTTC. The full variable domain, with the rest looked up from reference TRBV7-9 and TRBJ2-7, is DTGVSQNPRHKITKRGQNVTFRCDPISEHNRLYWYRQTLGQGPEFLTYFQNEAQLEKSRLLSDRFSAERPKGSFSTLEIQRTEQGDSAMYLCASSPGQALYEQYFGPGTRLTVT.

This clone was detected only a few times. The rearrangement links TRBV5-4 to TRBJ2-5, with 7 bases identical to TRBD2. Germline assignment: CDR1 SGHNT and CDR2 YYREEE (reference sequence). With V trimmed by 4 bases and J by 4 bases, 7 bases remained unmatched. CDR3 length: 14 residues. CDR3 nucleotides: TGTGCCAGCAGCAATGCAGGACTAGTAGAGACCCAGTACTTC. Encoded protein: CASSNAGLVETQYF.

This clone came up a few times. The CDR3 protein is CASSFHPLGGQETQYF. The CDR3 nucleotides read TGTGCCAGCAGCTTCCACCCCCTGGGGGGTCAAGAGACCCAGTACTTC. The J gene is TRBJ2-5, the V gene TRBV11-2; tentatively, D is TRBD2 (6 bases). Germline V CDR1 and CDR2: SGHAT, FQNNGV. The CDR3 sequence is 16 residues long. The V end was cut by 3 bases, the J end by 2 bases, with 16 bases between.

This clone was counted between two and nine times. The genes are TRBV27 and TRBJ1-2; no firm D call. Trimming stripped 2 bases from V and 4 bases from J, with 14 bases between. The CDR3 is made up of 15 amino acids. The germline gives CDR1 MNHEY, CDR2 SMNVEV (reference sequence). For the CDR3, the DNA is TGTGCCAGCAGTTTAAGGTGGGCAGAACCCTATGGCTACACCTTC. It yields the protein CASSLRWAEPYGYTF.

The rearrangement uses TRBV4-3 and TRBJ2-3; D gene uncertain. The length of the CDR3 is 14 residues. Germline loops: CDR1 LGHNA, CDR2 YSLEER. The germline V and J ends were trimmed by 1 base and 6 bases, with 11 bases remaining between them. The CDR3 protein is CASSQGVPWDTQYF. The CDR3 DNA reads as TGCGCCAGCAGCCAAGGGGTTCCCTGGGATACGCAGTATTTT.

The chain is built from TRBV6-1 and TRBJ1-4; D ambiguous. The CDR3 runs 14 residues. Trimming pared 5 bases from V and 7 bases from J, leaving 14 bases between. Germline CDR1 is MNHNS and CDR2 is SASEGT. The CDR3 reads CASSLRGEGEKLFF. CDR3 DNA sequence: TGTGCCAGCAGTCTGCGGGGTGAGGGTGAAAAACTGTTTTTT.

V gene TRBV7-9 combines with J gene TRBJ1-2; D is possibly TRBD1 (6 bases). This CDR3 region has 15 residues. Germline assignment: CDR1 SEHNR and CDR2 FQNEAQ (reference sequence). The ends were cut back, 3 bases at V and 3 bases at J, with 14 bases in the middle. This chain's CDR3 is CASSFGTPRDYGYTF. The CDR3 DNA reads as TGTGCCAGCAGCTTTGGGACACCAAGGGACTATGGCTACACCTTC.

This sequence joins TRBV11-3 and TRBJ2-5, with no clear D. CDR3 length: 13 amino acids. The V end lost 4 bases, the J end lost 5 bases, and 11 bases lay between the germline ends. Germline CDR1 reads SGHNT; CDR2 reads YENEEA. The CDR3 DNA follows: TGTGCCAGCAGCTCGGATGAGGATGAGACCCAGTACTTC. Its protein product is CASSSDEDETQYF.

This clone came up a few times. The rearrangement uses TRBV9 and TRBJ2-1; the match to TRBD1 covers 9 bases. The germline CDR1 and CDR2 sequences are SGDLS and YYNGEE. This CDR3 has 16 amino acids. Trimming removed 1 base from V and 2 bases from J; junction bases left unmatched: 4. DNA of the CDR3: TGTGCCAGCAGCGTACTCCGGGACAGGGCCTACAATGAGCAGTTCTTC. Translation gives CASSVLRDRAYNEQFF.

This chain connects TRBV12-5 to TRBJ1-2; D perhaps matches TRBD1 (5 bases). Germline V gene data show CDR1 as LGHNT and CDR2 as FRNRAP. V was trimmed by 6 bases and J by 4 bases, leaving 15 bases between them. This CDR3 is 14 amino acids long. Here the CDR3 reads CASGSGIRSYGYTF. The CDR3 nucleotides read TGTGCTAGTGGCTCAGGGATTCGAAGCTATGGCTACACCTTC.